In its sample, the clone carrying this T cell receptor (beta chain) was seen a few times. Antigen specificity is unknown. This sample also contains other DNA sequences that code for the same CDR3. The sample is drawn from a study of T cell responses to AZD1222 COVID-19 vaccine. Sequenced by immunoSEQ multiplex PCR; TCRdb stores in-frame clones only, minus some. The data show 120,000 or so clones, 85% to 90% seen once. Germline lookup yields CDR1 MNHNS and CDR2 SASEGT. The CDR3 spans 12 residues. Trimming cost V 0 bases and J 9 bases, with 7 bases left between them. Findings and caveats of the study: Researchers report vaccine-associated CD4 TCRs spanning spike, with dominance at 160-218 and 743-854.

The genes are TRBV6-1 and TRBJ2-3; D might be TRBD2 (5 bases). This sample comprised peripheral blood, obtained 28 days after the second AZD1222 dose. This sequence was found in an adult who received the AZD1222 COVID-19 vaccine. CDR3 in DNA: TGTGCCAGCAGTGAAGCAGGAGGAACGCAGTATTTT. The encoded protein is CASSEAGGTQYF.